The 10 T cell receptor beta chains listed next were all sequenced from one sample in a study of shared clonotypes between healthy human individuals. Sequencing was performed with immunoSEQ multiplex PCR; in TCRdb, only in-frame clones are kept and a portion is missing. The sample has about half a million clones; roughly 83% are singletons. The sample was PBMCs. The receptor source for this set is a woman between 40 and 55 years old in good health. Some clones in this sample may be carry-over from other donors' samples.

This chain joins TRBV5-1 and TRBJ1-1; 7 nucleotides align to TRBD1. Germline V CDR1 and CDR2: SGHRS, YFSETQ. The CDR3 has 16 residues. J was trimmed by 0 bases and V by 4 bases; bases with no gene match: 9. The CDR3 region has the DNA TGCGCCAGCAGCCCTTGGGGACAGCAGATGAACACTGAAGCTTTCTTT. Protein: CASSPWGQQMNTEAFF.

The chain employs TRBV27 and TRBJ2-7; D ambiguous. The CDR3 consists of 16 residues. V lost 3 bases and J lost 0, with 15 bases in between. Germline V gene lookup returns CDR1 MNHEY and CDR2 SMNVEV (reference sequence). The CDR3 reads CASSLEARRSSYEQYF. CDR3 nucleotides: TGTGCCAGCAGTTTGGAAGCAAGGAGAAGCTCCTACGAGCAGTACTTC.

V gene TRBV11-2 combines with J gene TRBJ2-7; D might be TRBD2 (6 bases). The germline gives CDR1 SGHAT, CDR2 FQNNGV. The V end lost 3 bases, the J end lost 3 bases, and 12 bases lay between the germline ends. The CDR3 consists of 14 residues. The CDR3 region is CASSFRSGSYEQYF. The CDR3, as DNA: TGTGCCAGCAGCTTCAGGTCCGGGAGCTACGAGCAGTACTTC. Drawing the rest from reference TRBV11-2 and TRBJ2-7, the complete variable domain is EAGVAQSPRYKIIEKRQSVAFWCNPISGHATLYWYQQILGQGPKLLIQFQNNGVVDDSQLPKDRFSAERLKGVDSTLKIQPAKLEDSAVYLCASSFRSGSYEQYFGPGTRLTVT.

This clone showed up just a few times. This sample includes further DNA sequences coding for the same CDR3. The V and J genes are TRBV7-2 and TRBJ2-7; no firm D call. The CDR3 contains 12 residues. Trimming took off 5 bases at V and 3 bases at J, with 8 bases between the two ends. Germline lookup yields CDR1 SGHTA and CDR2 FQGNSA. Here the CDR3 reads CASSPSSYEQYF. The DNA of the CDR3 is TGTGCCAGCAGCCCCTCTAGCTACGAGCAGTACTTC.

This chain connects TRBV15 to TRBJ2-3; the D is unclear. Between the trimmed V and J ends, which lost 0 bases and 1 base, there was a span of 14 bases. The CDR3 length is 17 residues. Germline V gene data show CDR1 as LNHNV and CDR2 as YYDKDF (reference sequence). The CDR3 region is CATSRDLLGTGTDTQYF. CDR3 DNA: TGTGCCACCAGCAGAGATCTCTTGGGAACCGGCACAGATACGCAGTATTTT.

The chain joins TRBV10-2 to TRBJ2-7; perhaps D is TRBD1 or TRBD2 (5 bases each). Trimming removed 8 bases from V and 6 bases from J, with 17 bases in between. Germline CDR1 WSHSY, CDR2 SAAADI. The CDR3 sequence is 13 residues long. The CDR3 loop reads CASLGTPPGEQYF. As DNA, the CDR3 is TGCGCCAGCCTCGGGACGCCCCCGGGCGAGCAGTACTTC.

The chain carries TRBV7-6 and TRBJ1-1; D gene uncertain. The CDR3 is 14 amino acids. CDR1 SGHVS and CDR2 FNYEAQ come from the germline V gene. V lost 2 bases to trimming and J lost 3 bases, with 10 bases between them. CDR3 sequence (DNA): TGTGCCAGCAGCTTAAACGGAGGCGACACTGAAGCTTTCTTT. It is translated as CASSLNGGDTEAFF.

For the CDR3, the DNA is TGTGCCAGTATCTCCCATAGTTACCCAAAGGACACTGAAGCTTTCTTT. Its protein product is CASISHSYPKDTEAFF. This sequence joins TRBV19 and TRBJ1-1; no clear D gene. Trimming removed 7 bases from V and 3 bases from J, with 21 bases in between. CDR1 LNHDA and CDR2 SQIVND come from the germline V gene (reference sequence). The CDR3 loop spans 16 amino acids.

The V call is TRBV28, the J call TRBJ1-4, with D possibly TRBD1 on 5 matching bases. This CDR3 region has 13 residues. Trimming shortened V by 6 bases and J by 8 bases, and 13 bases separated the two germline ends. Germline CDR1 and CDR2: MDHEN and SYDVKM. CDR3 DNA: TGTGCCAGCAGCCTCGCAGGGCGGGAAAAACTGTTTTTT. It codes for CASSLAGREKLFF. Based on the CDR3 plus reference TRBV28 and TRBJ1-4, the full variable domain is DVKVTQSSRYLVKRTGEKVFLECVQDMDHENMFWYRQDPGLGLRLIYFSYDVKMKEKGDIPEGYSVSREKKERFSLILESASTNQTSMYLCASSLAGREKLFFGSGTQLSVL.

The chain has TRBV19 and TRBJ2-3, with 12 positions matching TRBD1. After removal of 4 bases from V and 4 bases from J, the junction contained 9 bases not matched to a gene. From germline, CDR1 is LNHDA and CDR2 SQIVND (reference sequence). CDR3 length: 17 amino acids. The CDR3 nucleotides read TGTGCCAGTAGTAGACTCCCCGGGACAGGGGGCCCAGATACGCAGTATTTT. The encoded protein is CASSRLPGTGGPDTQYF.